This T cell receptor (beta chain) is drawn from a study of vaccination effects on CD4 cells after COVID-19. On this clone itself: Its cognate antigen is unknown.

TCRdb's table, derived via immunoSEQ multiplex PCR, lists solely in-frame clones and lacks some. Here the sample spans 71,000 or so clones, approximately 70% being singletons. Findings and limits, study-wide: Clones induced by infection and by vaccine showed marked clonal contraction late after vaccination.

ViraFEST used viral peptide pools to expand antigen-specific CD4+ T cells before sequencing. Scientists isolated CD4+ T cells after a roughly 9-day culture period ended. All vaccine recipients tested negative for nucleocapsid antibodies and had never contracted SARS-CoV-2 infection. On both days 3 and 7, half of the culture medium was replaced with IL-2 medium. Sequencing was performed on CD4+ T cells from PBMCs cultured with HCoV-OC43 spike peptides, taken before COVID-19 vaccination. The sample's subset: HCoV-OC43 spike overlapping peptide pool stimulation. The TCR comes from a human donor who received a COVID-19 vaccine.

For the CDR3, the DNA is TGTGCCAGCAGTTTTCGGACAGGTTCGTCCGGGGAGCTGTTTTTT. The encoded protein is CASSFRTGSSGELFF. The rearrangement links TRBV6-5 to TRBJ2-2; 7 nucleotides align to TRBD1. Looked up from germline, CDR1 is MNHEY and CDR2 is SVGAGI. Unmatched junction bases numbered 8, after V lost 4 bases and J lost 6 bases. CDR3 length: 15 amino acids.